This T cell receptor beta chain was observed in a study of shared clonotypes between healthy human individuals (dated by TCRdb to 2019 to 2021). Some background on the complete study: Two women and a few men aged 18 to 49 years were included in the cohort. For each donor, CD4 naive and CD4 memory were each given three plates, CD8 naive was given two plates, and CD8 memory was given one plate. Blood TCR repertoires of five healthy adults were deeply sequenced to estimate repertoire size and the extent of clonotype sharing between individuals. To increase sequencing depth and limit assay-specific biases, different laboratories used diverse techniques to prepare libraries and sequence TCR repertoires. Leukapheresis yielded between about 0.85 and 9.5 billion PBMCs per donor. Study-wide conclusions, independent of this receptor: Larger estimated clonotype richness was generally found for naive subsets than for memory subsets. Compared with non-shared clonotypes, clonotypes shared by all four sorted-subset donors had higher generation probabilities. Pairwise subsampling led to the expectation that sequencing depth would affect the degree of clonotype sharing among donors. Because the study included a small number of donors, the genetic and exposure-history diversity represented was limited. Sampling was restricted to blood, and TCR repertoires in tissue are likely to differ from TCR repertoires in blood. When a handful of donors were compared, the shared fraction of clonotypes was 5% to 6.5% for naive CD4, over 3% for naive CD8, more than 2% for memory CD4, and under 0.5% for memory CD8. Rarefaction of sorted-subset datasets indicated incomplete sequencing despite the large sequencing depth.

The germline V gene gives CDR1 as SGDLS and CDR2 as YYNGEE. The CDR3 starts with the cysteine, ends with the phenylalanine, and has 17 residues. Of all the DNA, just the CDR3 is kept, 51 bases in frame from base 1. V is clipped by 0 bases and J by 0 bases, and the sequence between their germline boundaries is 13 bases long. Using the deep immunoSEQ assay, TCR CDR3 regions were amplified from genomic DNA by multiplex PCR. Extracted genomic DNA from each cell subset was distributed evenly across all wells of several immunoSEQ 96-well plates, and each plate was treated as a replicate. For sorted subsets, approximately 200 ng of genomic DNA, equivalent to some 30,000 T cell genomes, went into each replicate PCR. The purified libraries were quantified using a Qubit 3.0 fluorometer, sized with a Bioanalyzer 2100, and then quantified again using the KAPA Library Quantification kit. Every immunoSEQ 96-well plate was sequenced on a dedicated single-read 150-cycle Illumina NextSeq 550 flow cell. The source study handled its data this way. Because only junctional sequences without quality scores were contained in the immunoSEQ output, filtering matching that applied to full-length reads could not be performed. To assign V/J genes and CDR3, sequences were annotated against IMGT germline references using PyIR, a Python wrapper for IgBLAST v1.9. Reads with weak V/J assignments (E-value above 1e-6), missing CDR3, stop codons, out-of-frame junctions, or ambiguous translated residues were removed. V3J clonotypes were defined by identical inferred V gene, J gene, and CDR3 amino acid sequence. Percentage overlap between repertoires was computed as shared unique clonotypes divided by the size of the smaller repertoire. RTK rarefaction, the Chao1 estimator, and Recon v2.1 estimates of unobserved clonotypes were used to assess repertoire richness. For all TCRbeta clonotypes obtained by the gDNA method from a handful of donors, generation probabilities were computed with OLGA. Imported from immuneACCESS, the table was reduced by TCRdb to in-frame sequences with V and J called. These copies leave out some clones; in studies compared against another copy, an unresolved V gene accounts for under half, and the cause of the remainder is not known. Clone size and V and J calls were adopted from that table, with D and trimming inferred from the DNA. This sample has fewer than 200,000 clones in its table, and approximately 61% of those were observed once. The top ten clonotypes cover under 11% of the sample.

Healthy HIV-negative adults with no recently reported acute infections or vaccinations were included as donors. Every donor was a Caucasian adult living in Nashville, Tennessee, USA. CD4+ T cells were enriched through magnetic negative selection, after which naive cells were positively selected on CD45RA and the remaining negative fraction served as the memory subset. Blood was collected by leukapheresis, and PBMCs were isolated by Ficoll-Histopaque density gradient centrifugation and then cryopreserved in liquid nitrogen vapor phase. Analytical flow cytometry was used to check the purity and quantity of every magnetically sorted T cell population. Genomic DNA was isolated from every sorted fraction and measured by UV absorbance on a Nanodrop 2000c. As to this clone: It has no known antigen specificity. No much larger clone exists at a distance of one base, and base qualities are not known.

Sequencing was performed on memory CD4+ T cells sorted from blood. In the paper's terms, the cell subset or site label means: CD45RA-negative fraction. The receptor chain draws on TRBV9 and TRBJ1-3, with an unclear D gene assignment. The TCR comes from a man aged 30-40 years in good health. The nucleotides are TGTGCCAGCAGCGTAGGAGACCCGACCCGCTCTGGAAACACCATATATTTT. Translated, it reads CASSVGDPTRSGNTIYF.